These 13 T cell receptor beta chains were sequenced from one sample in a study of T cell responses to AZD1222 COVID-19 vaccine. TCRdb's table, derived via immunoSEQ multiplex PCR, lists solely in-frame clones and lacks some. The data show roughly 79,000 clones, about 78% seen once. Sequencing was performed on peripheral blood, taken on day 0 of AZD1222 vaccination. The receptor source for this set is an adult in good health.

CDR3 DNA sequence: TGTGCCAGCAGACTCACCCGGGACACCTACGAGCAGTACTTC. Its translation is CASRLTRDTYEQYF. This chain links TRBV6-6 with TRBJ2-7; possible D gene TRBD1, 6 bases. CDR1 and CDR2 from the germline V gene are MNHNY and SVGAGI (reference sequence). The V and J ends lost 6 bases and 2 bases respectively, with 14 bases between them. The CDR3 is 14 residues long.

This chain connects TRBV6-5 to TRBJ2-7; TRBD2 aligns across 12 bases. The CDR3 covers 14 residues. Germline assignment: CDR1 MNHEY and CDR2 SVGAGI. V was clipped by 8 bases and J by 1 base; unmatched bases: 3. Here the CDR3 DNA reads TGTGCCAGCCTGACTAGCGGGGGTTCCTACGAGCAGTACTTC. It is translated as CASLTSGGSYEQYF.

This clone was picked up one time. V gene TRBV27 combines with J gene TRBJ1-3; maybe TRBD1 (5 bases). CDR3 length: 15 amino acids. The V end was cut by 0 bases, the J end by 0 bases, with 6 bases between. CDR1 and CDR2 from the germline V gene are MNHEY and SMNVEV (reference sequence). The CDR3 reads CASSLSTASGNTIYF. CDR3 in DNA: TGTGCCAGCAGTTTATCGACAGCCTCTGGAAACACCATATATTTT.

V is TRBV7-2 and J is TRBJ1-4; D uncertain. Germline-derived CDR1 and CDR2 are SGHTA and FQGNSA. V lost 5 bases and J lost 8, with 15 bases in between. The CDR3 loop spans 14 amino acids. CDR3 protein: CASSPTRVGEKLFF. DNA for the CDR3: TGTGCCAGCAGCCCGACGCGAGTGGGGGAAAAACTGTTTTTT.

The chain couples TRBV28 to TRBJ2-7; 13 bases line up with TRBD2. This CDR3 has 16 amino acids. The germline gives CDR1 MDHEN, CDR2 SYDVKM. The V segment lost 7 bases and the J segment 3 bases; nucleotides outside the gene matches: 9. CDR3 sequence: CASTPIGLAGDYEQYF. CDR3 DNA sequence: TGTGCCAGCACCCCAATCGGACTAGCGGGGGACTACGAGCAGTACTTC.

This rearrangement joins TRBV7-8 to TRBJ2-7; TRBD2 agrees at 13 bases. J lost 0 bases, V lost 5 bases, and 10 bases had no gene match. CDR3 length: 18 residues. Germline CDR1 and CDR2: SGHVS and FQNEAQ. CDR3 DNA sequence: TGTGCCAGCAGCCTCAGCTGGACTAGCGGGAGTGTCTCCTACGAGCAGTACTTC. It is translated as CASSLSWTSGSVSYEQYF. The full variable domain, its missing parts supplied by reference TRBV7-8 and TRBJ2-7, is GAGVSQSPRYKVAKRGQDVALRCDPISGHVSLFWYQQALGQGPEFLTYFQNEAQLDKSGLPSDRFFAERPEGSVSTLKIQRTQQEDSAVYLCASSLSWTSGSVSYEQYFGPGTRLTVT.

The rearrangement links TRBV7-6 to TRBJ2-4; 8 bases align to TRBD1. Germline V CDR1 and CDR2: SGHVS, FNYEAQ. V dropped 4 bases and J dropped 1; count of bases not matched to a gene: 6. The CDR3 has 16 residues. CDR3 in DNA: TGTGCCAGCAGCTCTGGACAGGGAATGGCCAAAAACATTCAGTACTTC. Its translation is CASSSGQGMAKNIQYF.

The chain is built from TRBV4-1 and TRBJ1-2; D not certain. From germline, CDR1 is MGHRA and CDR2 YSYEKL. V was pared by 1 base and J by 14 bases, with 32 bases between. The CDR3 is 18 amino acids. CDR3: CASSQGWPLGGSGRVATF. CDR3 DNA sequence: TGCGCCAGCAGCCAAGGCTGGCCCTTAGGAGGAAGCGGGAGGGTGGCGACCTTC.

This clone has a single count. The chain is built from TRBV2 and TRBJ1-1, with unresolved D. CDR3 length: 14 residues. V dropped 6 bases and J dropped 4 bases, with 15 bases sitting between them. From germline, CDR1 is SNHLY and CDR2 FYNNEI. This CDR3 reads CASSLSRELTEAFF. In nucleotides, the CDR3 is TGTGCCAGCAGCCTGTCGAGGGAGCTCACTGAAGCTTTCTTT.

The V and J genes are TRBV9 and TRBJ2-7; TRBD2 agrees at 11 bases. V lost 0 bases and J lost 4; bases outside the gene matches: 9. Germline CDR1 reads SGDLS; CDR2 reads YYNGEE. The CDR3 sequence is 17 residues long. Here the CDR3 reads CASSVGAGTSGIYEQYF. In nucleotides, the CDR3 is TGTGCCAGCAGCGTAGGTGCCGGGACTAGCGGCATTTACGAGCAGTACTTC.

This clone appeared once. The rearrangement joins TRBV3-1 (or the pseudogene TRBV3-2) to TRBJ2-4; D may be TRBD1 or TRBD2 (6 bases each). Germline V CDR1 and CDR2: LGHDT, YNNKEL (reference sequence). Trimming stripped 1 base from V and 8 bases from J, with 12 bases between. The CDR3 runs to 14 residues. The CDR3 region has the DNA TGTGCCAGCAGCCAAGGATCGGGGGCGTACATTCAGTACTTC. Translation: CASSQGSGAYIQYF.

The V call is TRBV7-9, the J call TRBJ1-5; no definite D call. V lost 1 base and J 6 bases, leaving 7 bases between the germline ends. Germline V lookup: CDR1 SEHNR, CDR2 FQNEAQ (reference sequence). The CDR3 is made up of 13 amino acids. The CDR3 region is CASSLGGGQPQHF. DNA for the CDR3: TGTGCCAGCAGCTTAGGAGGCGGTCAGCCCCAGCATTTT.

The sample holds a few counts of this clone. V gene TRBV6-5 combines with J gene TRBJ2-7; 9 bases map to TRBD2. CDR3 size: 16 residues. With 2 bases clipped from V and 3 bases from J, the junction kept 8 bases outside the gene matches. Germline CDR1 is MNHEY and CDR2 is SVGAGI. DNA for the CDR3: TGTGCCAGCAGTTACCCCCGCGGACTAGCGATCTACGAGCAGTACTTC. Amino acid sequence: CASSYPRGLAIYEQYF.